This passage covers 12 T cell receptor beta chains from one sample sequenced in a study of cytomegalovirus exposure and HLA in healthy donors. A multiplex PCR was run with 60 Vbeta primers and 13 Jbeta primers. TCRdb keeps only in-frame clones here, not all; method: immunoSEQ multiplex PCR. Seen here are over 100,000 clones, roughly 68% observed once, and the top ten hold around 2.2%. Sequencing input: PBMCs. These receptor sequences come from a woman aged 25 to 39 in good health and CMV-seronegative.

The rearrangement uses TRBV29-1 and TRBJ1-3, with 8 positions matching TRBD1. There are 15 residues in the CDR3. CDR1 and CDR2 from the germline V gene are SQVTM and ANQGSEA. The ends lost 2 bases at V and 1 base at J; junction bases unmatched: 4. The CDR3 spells CSVEPDRGSGNTIYF. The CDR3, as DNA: TGCAGCGTTGAACCTGACAGGGGTTCTGGAAACACCATATATTTT. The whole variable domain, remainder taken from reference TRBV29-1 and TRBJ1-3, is SAVISQKPSRDICQRGTSLTIQCQVDSQVTMMFWYRQQPGQSLTLIATANQGSEATYESGFVIDKFPISRPNLTFSTLTVSNMSPEDSSIYLCSVEPDRGSGNTIYFGEGSWLTVV.

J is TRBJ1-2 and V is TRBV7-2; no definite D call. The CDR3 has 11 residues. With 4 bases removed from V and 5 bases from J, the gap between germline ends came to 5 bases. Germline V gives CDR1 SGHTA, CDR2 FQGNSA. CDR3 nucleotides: TGTGCCAGCAGCTCTGTATATGGCTACACCTTC. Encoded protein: CASSSVYGYTF.

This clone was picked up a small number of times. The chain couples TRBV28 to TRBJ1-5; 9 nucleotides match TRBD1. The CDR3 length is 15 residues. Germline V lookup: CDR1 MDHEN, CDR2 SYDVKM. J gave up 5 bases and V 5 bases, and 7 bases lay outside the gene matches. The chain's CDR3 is CASSPGTGIYQPQHF. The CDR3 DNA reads TGTGCCAGCAGTCCCGGGACAGGGATCTATCAGCCCCAGCATTTT. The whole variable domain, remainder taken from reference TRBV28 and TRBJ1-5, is DVKVTQSSRYLVKRTGEKVFLECVQDMDHENMFWYRQDPGLGLRLIYFSYDVKMKEKGDIPEGYSVSREKKERFSLILESASTNQTSMYLCASSPGTGIYQPQHFGDGTRLSIL.

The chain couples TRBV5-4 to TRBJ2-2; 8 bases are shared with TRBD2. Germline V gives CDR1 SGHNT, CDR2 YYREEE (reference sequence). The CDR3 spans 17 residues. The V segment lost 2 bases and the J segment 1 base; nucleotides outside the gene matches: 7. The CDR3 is CASSLAGGARNTGELFF. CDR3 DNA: TGTGCCAGCAGCTTAGCCGGGGGGGCACGGAACACCGGGGAGCTGTTTTTT. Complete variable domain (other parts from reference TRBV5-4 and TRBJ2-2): ETGVTQSPTHLIKTRGQQVTLRCSSQSGHNTVSWYQQALGQGPQFIFQYYREEENGRGNFPPRFSGLQFPNYSSELNVNALELDDSALYLCASSLAGGARNTGELFFGEGSRLTVL.

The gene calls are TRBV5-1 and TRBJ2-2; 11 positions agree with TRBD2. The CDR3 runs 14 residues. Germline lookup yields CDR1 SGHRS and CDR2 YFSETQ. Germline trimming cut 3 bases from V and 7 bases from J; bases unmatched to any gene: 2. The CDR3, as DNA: TGCGCCAGCAGCTCTAGCGGGAGGAGCGGGGAGCTGTTTTTT. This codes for CASSSSGRSGELFF.

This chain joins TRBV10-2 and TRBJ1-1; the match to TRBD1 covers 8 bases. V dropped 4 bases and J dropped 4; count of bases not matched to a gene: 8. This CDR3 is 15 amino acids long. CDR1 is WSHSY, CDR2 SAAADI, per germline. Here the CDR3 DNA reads TGCGCCAGCAGTGGTGCTACAGGGGGTGCCACTGAAGCTTTCTTT. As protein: CASSGATGGATEAFF.

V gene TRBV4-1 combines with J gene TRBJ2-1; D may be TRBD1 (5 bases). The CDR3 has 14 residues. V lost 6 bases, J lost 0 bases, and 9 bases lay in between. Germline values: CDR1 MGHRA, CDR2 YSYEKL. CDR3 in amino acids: CASSQDTSYNEQFF. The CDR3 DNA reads TGCGCCAGCAGTCAGGACACCTCCTACAATGAGCAGTTCTTC.

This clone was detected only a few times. This chain's CDR3 is CASSQGQHSNQPQHF. DNA for the CDR3: TGTGCCAGCAGCCAGGGACAGCATAGCAATCAGCCCCAGCATTTT. The chain combines TRBV9 with TRBJ1-5, with TRBD1 matching over 7 bases. V lost 4 bases and J lost 0; bases outside the gene matches: 4. Germline lookup yields CDR1 SGDLS and CDR2 YYNGEE. This CDR3 has 15 amino acids.

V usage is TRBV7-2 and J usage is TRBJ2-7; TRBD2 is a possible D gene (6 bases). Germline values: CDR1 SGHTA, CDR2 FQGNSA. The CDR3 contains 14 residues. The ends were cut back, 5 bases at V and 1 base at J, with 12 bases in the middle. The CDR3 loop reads CASSPRLDSYEQYF. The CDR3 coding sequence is TGTGCCAGCAGCCCCCGACTAGATTCCTACGAGCAGTACTTC.

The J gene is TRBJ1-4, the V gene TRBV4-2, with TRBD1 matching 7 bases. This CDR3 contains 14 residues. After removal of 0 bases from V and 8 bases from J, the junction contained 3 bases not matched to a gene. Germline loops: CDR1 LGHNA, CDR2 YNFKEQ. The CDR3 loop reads CASSQDRGEEKLFF. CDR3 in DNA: TGTGCCAGCAGCCAAGACAGGGGGGAGGAAAAACTGTTTTTT.

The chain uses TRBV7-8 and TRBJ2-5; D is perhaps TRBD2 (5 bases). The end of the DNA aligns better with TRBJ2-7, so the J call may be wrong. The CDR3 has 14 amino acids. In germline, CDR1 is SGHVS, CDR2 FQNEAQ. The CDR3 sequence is CASRSPGTPNEQYF. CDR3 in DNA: TGTGCCAGCAGGTCTCCGGGAACTCCTAACGAGCAGTACTTC.

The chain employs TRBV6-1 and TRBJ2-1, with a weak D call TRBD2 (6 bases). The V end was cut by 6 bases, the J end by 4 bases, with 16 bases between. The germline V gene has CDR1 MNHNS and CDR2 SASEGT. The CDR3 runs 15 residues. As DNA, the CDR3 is TGTGCCAGCAGGGAGCAGGAGGGGATTTACAATGAGCAGTTCTTC. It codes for CASREQEGIYNEQFF.